Listed here are 6 T cell receptor beta chains from one sample, sequenced in a study of graft-versus-host responses after intestinal transplantation. No antigens are known for them. TCRdb's table, derived via immunoSEQ multiplex PCR, lists solely in-frame clones and lacks some. The sample includes 85,000 to 90,000 clones, around 93% of them seen just once. This sample comprised unstimulated CD4+ T cells sorted from spleen or lymph node cells, obtained before transplant. All receptors derive from a human donor who was the organ donor for an intestinal transplant.

V and J are TRBV4-1 and TRBJ2-6, with TRBD1 matching over 7 bases. With V trimmed by 6 bases and J by 2 bases, 10 bases remained unmatched. The CDR3 is 17 amino acids. Germline-derived CDR1 and CDR2 are MGHRA and YSYEKL. CDR3 protein: CASSLVGGAAGANVLTF. The CDR3 DNA follows: TGCGCCAGCAGTTTGGTAGGGGGCGCGGCTGGGGCCAACGTCCTGACTTTC.

The V and J genes are TRBV9 and TRBJ2-3, with 9 bases fitting TRBD2. CDR1 is SGDLS, CDR2 YYNGEE, per germline. The CDR3 covers 15 residues. V lost 2 bases to trimming and J lost 5 bases; unmatched junction nucleotides: 6. DNA for the CDR3: TGTGCCAGCAGCGTTCGCGGGGGGGGTATAGATACGCAGTATTTT. This encodes CASSVRGGGIDTQYF. Together with reference TRBV9 and TRBJ2-3, the CDR3 gives the full variable domain: DSGVTQTPKHLITATGQRVTLRCSPRSGDLSVYWYQQSLDQGLQFLIQYYNGEERAKGNILERFSAQQFPDLHSELNLSSLELGDSALYFCASSVRGGGIDTQYFGPGTRLTVL.

This sequence joins TRBV7-6 and TRBJ2-1; 12 nucleotides line up with TRBD2. CDR3 size: 14 residues. Trimming at V came to 6 bases and at J to 7 bases, leaving 4 bases not matched to a gene. Germline CDR1 reads SGHVS; CDR2 reads FNYEAQ. CDR3 residues: CASSYGTSGNEQFF. CDR3 in DNA: TGTGCCAGCAGTTATGGGACTAGCGGGAATGAGCAGTTCTTC.

The chain uses TRBV28 and TRBJ2-7; D is perhaps TRBD1 (6 bases). Between the trimmed V and J ends, which lost 2 bases and 2 bases, there was a span of 10 bases. The CDR3 covers 14 residues. Germline V lookup: CDR1 MDHEN, CDR2 SYDVKM. CDR3 region: CASSLVRDTYEQYF. The CDR3 DNA follows: TGTGCCAGCAGTTTAGTTCGGGACACCTACGAGCAGTACTTC.

This clone was seen just once. This rearrangement joins TRBV6-5 to TRBJ1-6; the D is unclear. The CDR3 extends over 13 amino acids. CDR1 MNHEY and CDR2 SVGAGI come from the germline V gene. Trimming pared 5 bases from V and 14 bases from J, leaving 16 bases between. In DNA form, the CDR3 reads TGTGCCAGCAGTCTCACAGTCGCGGGAGCCCTCCACTTT. This encodes CASSLTVAGALHF.

This clone came up once. This sequence joins TRBV18 and TRBJ2-5; no reliable D call. The CDR3 is 12 residues long. The germline V gene has CDR1 KGHSH and CDR2 LQKENI. Trimming stripped 0 bases from V and 7 bases from J, with 6 bases between. This chain's CDR3 is CASSPPVGTQYF. The CDR3 bases are TGTGCCAGCTCACCACCAGTCGGGACCCAGTACTTC.